The clone carrying this T cell receptor beta chain was seen a handful of times. Its target is not known. TCRB transcripts that were expressed got sequenced, as all of the isolated RNA had been reverse transcribed. The method was immunoSEQ multiplex PCR; TCRdb's version includes in-frame clones alone and lacks a portion of them. The sample has about 410,000 clones, approximately 13% seen once. This entry belongs to a study of beta chain features in type 1 diabetes. Findings and caveats of the study: At VDJ recombination sites, type 1 diabetes patients had fewer insertions and more deleted nucleotides.

The germline V gene has CDR1 SGHDT and CDR2 YYEEEE. V was shortened by 0 bases and J by 4 bases, with 17 bases between the two germline ends. This CDR3 has 17 amino acids. The receptor's source is a young man in good health. Sequenced: naive CD4+ T cells from blood. The V and J genes are TRBV5-6 and TRBJ1-5; perhaps TRBD1 as D (5 bases). The CDR3 sequence is CASSLAGPGGRNQPQHF. The CDR3 DNA reads as TGTGCCAGCAGCTTGGCGGGGCCAGGAGGTAGGAATCAGCCCCAGCATTTT.